Shown below are 25 T cell receptor beta chains from a single sample sequenced in a study of T-cell reconstitution after alpha-beta-depleted transplantation in children. A library of TCRbeta sequences, prepared with unique molecular identifiers, was generated. A single record per CDR3 protein comes from TCRdb applying MiXCR to the PCR reads. The sample lists fewer than 550,000 distinct CDR3 sequences, around 15% occurring once. Sequences were derived from PBMCs, mostly from graft donor cells, sampled 360 days after TCRalphabeta/CD19-depleted stem cell transplant. Source of these receptors: a boy younger than two who had a stem cell transplant for Wiskott-Aldrich syndrome, so the T cells may come from the graft donor.

This chain connects TRBV7-6 to TRBJ2-7; D is unclear. Germline V gene sequence: CDR1 SGHVS, CDR2 FNYEAQ. The ends were cut back, 2 bases at V and 2 bases at J, with 10 bases in the middle. This CDR3 contains 14 residues. CDR3 loop: CASSLFGQAYEQYF. As DNA, the CDR3 is TGTGCCAGCAGCTTATTCGGCCAGGCCTACGAGCAGTACTTC.

In this sample, this clonotype turned up many times. The J gene is TRBJ2-5, the V gene TRBV7-7, with D possibly being TRBD1 (5 bases). CDR3 length equals 14 residues. Germline V lookup: CDR1 SSHAT, CDR2 FNYEAQ (reference sequence). V was pared by 5 bases and J by 1 base, with 11 bases between. The CDR3 region has the DNA TGTGCCAGCAGCCCAAGGGGTTTCCAAGAGACCCAGTACTTC. Its translation: CASSPRGFQETQYF.

The chain links TRBV6-2 or TRBV6-3 to TRBJ1-5, with a weak D call TRBD1 (6 bases). Germline CDR1 and CDR2: MNHEY and SVGEGT. The CDR3 is 15 amino acids. Trimming shortened V by 7 bases and J by 0 bases, and 13 bases separated the two germline ends. CDR3: CASKPGTFSNQPQHF. CDR3 nucleotide sequence: TGTGCCAGCAAACCCGGGACATTTAGCAATCAGCCCCAGCATTTT.

This clonotype was observed a handful of times. The J gene is TRBJ2-7, the V gene TRBV4-3, with D tentatively TRBD1 (6 bases). V was trimmed by 2 bases and J by 7 bases, leaving 21 bases between them. The germline V gene encodes CDR1 LGHNA and CDR2 YSLEER. The CDR3 runs to 16 residues. CDR3 coding DNA: TGCGCCAGCAGCCAATACCTACAGGGTAGTGGGGTTGAGCAGTACTTC. It is translated as CASSQYLQGSGVEQYF.

This clonotype showed up many times. The chain employs TRBV3-1 and TRBJ2-7; D perhaps matches TRBD2 (6 bases). The germline V gene has CDR1 LGHDT and CDR2 YNNKEL (reference sequence). V lost 3 bases and J lost 4, with 16 bases in between. The CDR3 is made up of 15 amino acids. The CDR3 region is CASSQGLLTGYEQYF. For the CDR3, the DNA is TGTGCCAGCAGCCAGGGACTTCTCACGGGATACGAGCAGTACTTC.

This clonotype was detected a few times. The rearrangement links TRBV5-1 to TRBJ2-5; 10 nucleotides match TRBD2. Germline-derived CDR1 and CDR2 are SGHRS and YFSETQ. This CDR3 contains 15 residues. V was pared by 0 bases and J by 4 bases, with 3 bases of the junction left unmatched. The CDR3: CASSLELAGAETQYF. CDR3 bases: TGCGCCAGCAGCTTGGAGCTAGCGGGAGCAGAGACCCAGTACTTC.

This clonotype has more than one count but fewer than ten. The V gene is TRBV15, the J gene TRBJ1-5; no clear D gene. The CDR3 has 14 amino acids. CDR1 is LNHNV, CDR2 YYDKDF, per germline (reference sequence). V lost 7 bases and J 0 bases, leaving 10 bases between the germline ends. CDR3 loop: CATKGIYSNQPQHF. The CDR3 DNA reads as TGTGCCACCAAAGGGATCTATAGCAATCAGCCCCAGCATTTT.

This clonotype appeared a few times. DNA for the CDR3: TGCAGTGCTTCCCTCCTAGCGGGGTTAGAGACCCAGTACTTC. This sequence encodes CSASLLAGLETQYF. The chain carries TRBV20-1 and TRBJ2-5, with 9 nucleotides matching TRBD2. This CDR3 is 14 amino acids long. Germline trimming cut 5 bases from V and 4 bases from J; bases unmatched to any gene: 8. Looked up from germline, CDR1 is DFQATT and CDR2 is SNEGSKA (reference sequence).

This clonotype was counted between two and nine times. J is TRBJ2-1 and V is TRBV6-5; 9 bases align to TRBD2. The CDR3 is 15 amino acids. J gave up 7 bases and V 2 bases, and 6 bases lay outside the gene matches. Germline assignment: CDR1 MNHEY and CDR2 SVGAGI. CDR3 amino acids: CASSYSLAGRNEQFF. Here the CDR3 DNA reads TGTGCCAGCAGTTACAGTCTAGCGGGACGGAATGAGCAGTTCTTC.

This chain uses TRBV12-3 or TRBV12-4 with TRBJ2-2; 7 bases map to TRBD2. The CDR3 sequence is 16 residues long. V lost 6 bases, J lost 7 bases, and 14 bases stayed unmatched. The CDR3 coding sequence is TGTGCCAGCAGCCCAACCCTAAGACTAGCTGGCGGGGAGCTGTTTTTT. This codes for CASSPTLRLAGGELFF.

The CDR3 region has the DNA TGTGCCAGCAGTTGGGGGGGTATGCCTTCCGACAGGTGGTGGCTAGCCAAAAACATTCAGTACTTC. Protein product: CASSWGGMPSDRWWLAKNIQYF. The chain is built from TRBV28 and TRBJ2-4, with D perhaps TRBD2 (7 bases). Germline lookup yields CDR1 MDHEN and CDR2 SYDVKM. This CDR3 is 22 amino acids long. V was shortened by 4 bases and J by 0 bases, with 31 bases between the two germline ends.

There are a few counts of this clonotype. V is TRBV5-1 and J is TRBJ1-2; no firm D call. Trimming took 0 bases from V and 2 from J, leaving 8 bases between them. Germline CDR1 and CDR2: SGHRS and YFSETQ. The CDR3 covers 14 residues. CDR3: CASSLDTQNYGYTF. DNA of the CDR3: TGCGCCAGCAGCTTGGATACACAAAACTATGGCTACACCTTC.

This chain connects TRBV7-2 to TRBJ2-1; tentative D call: TRBD1 (5 bases). Germline V gene data show CDR1 as SGHTA and CDR2 as FQGNSA. The ends were cut back, 2 bases at V and 7 bases at J, with 18 bases in the middle. This CDR3 comprises 16 residues. CDR3 sequence reads: CASSLTAQGWLNEQFF. CDR3 DNA sequence: TGTGCCAGCAGCTTAACGGCTCAGGGTTGGTTGAATGAGCAGTTCTTC.

This clonotype turned up a few times. The chain couples TRBV10-3 to TRBJ2-5; 9 bases are shared with TRBD1. Germline V gene sequence: CDR1 ENHRY, CDR2 SYGVKD. V gave up 5 bases and J gave up 3 bases; unmatched junction bases: 7. This CDR3 comprises 15 residues. CDR3 region: CAISLDRGKEETQYF. The DNA of the CDR3 is TGTGCCATCAGTTTGGACAGGGGTAAGGAAGAGACCCAGTACTTC.

This clonotype was observed a handful of times. The rearrangement uses TRBV6-2 or TRBV6-3 and TRBJ1-1; D uncertain. Germline CDR1 is MNHEY and CDR2 is SVGEGT. The V and J ends lost 2 bases and 5 bases respectively, with 12 bases between them. This CDR3 has 14 residues. This CDR3 reads CASSYRGGKTEAFF. DNA for the CDR3: TGTGCCAGCAGTTACCGTGGAGGGAAGACTGAAGCTTTCTTT.

The V call is TRBV28, the J call TRBJ2-6; no clear D. The ends were cut back, 2 bases at V and 0 bases at J, with 11 bases in the middle. Germline V gives CDR1 MDHEN, CDR2 SYDVKM. This CDR3 has 17 residues. Written as DNA, the CDR3 is TGTGCCAGCAGTTTAATGGCCCCGTTCTCTGGGGCCAACGTCCTGACTTTC. It encodes CASSLMAPFSGANVLTF.

The rearrangement joins TRBV5-1 to TRBJ2-1; unclear D gene. V lost 0 bases and J lost 4, with 5 bases in between. This CDR3 spans 13 amino acids. CDR1 and CDR2 from the germline V gene are SGHRS and YFSETQ. The CDR3, as DNA: TGCGCCAGCAGCTTGGCTACGTACAATGAGCAGTTCTTC. Translating it yields CASSLATYNEQFF.

The rearrangement joins TRBV12-3 or TRBV12-4 to TRBJ2-1, with D unclear. V gave up 5 bases and J gave up 2 bases, with 10 bases separating them. The CDR3 is 14 amino acids. CDR3 nucleotides: TGTGCCAGCAGTACTGGGCTTGCCTACAATGAGCAGTTCTTC. Amino acid sequence: CASSTGLAYNEQFF.

The sample holds one count of this clonotype. This chain uses TRBV5-1 with TRBJ2-3, with D perhaps being TRBD1 or TRBD2 (5 bases each). Trimming removed 2 bases at V and 2 bases at J, with 12 bases between. The germline CDR1 and CDR2 sequences are SGHRS and YFSETQ. This CDR3 is 15 amino acids long. The CDR3 sequence is CASSLRGPDTDTQYF. DNA for the CDR3: TGCGCCAGCAGCTTACGGGGACCTGACACAGATACGCAGTATTTT.

This clonotype was counted between two and nine times. The chain links TRBV15 to TRBJ2-1; D possibly matches TRBD1 or TRBD2 (6 bases each). The length of the CDR3 is 13 residues. V gave up 2 bases and J gave up 7 bases, with 9 bases separating them. Germline-derived CDR1 and CDR2 are LNHNV and YYDKDF (reference sequence). CDR3 sequence (DNA): TGTGCCACCAGCAGACGAGGGGGGAATGAGCAGTTCTTC. Amino acids: CATSRRGGNEQFF.

This sequence joins TRBV6-2 or TRBV6-3 and TRBJ2-1, with TRBD2 as a possible D gene (5 bases). V lost 5 bases and J lost 7, with 21 bases in between. Germline V CDR1 and CDR2: MNHEY, SVGEGT. The CDR3 is 16 amino acids. The CDR3 DNA reads as TGTGCCAGCAGTACCCCCGGACTCCTCAAGATGAATGAGCAGTTCTTC. Protein product: CASSTPGLLKMNEQFF.

This clonotype turned up a few times. The chain joins TRBV20-1 to TRBJ1-4; maybe TRBD1 (5 bases). Deletions cut 6 bases from V and 8 bases from J, with 13 bases between. Germline-derived CDR1 and CDR2 are DFQATT and SNEGSKA (reference sequence). This CDR3 contains 12 residues. CDR3 bases: TGCAGTGCCAAAGACAGTTTAGAAAAACTGTTTTTT. Encoded protein: CSAKDSLEKLFF.

V is TRBV12-3 or TRBV12-4 and J is TRBJ2-7; D is uncertain. CDR3 length: 13 residues. V lost 5 bases and J 2 bases, leaving 10 bases between the germline ends. The CDR3 spells CASSTDKPYEQYF. The CDR3 DNA reads as TGTGCCAGCAGTACCGACAAACCCTACGAGCAGTACTTC.

This chain links TRBV30 with TRBJ2-7; D call uncertain. Germline CDR1 GTSNPN, CDR2 SVGIG (reference sequence). CDR3 length: 13 amino acids. The V and J ends lost 1 base and 2 bases respectively, with 9 bases between them. The CDR3 here is CAWSEASPYEQYF. CDR3 DNA sequence: TGTGCCTGGAGTGAGGCTTCCCCCTACGAGCAGTACTTC. The complete variable domain, with remaining parts taken from reference TRBV30 and TRBJ2-7, reads SQTIHQWPATLVQPVGSPLSLECTVEGTSNPNLYWYRQAAGRGLQLLFYSVGIGQISSEVPQNLSASRPQDRQFILSSKKLLLSDSGFYLCAWSEASPYEQYFGPGTRLTVT.

The V call is TRBV19, the J call TRBJ2-1; D remains ambiguous. The V end lost 3 bases, the J end lost 4 bases, and 4 bases lay between the germline ends. The length of the CDR3 is 12 residues. Germline loops: CDR1 LNHDA, CDR2 SQIVND (reference sequence). The CDR3 DNA is TGTGCCAGTAGTATCAGTTACAATGAGCAGTTCTTC. Its translation is CASSISYNEQFF.